These 30 T cell receptor beta chains were all obtained from the same sample, sequenced in a study of blood T cell repertoires in COVID-19. This table comes from immunoSEQ multiplex PCR, and its TCRdb copy is limited to in-frame clones, with some not included. The sample lists 80,000 to 100,000 clones; 70% to 90% were seen once. The sequencing input was peripheral blood. The receptors here all came from a human donor with COVID-19, enrolled during active disease. The donor label of this sample is uncertain.

The V gene is TRBV3-1 (or the pseudogene TRBV3-2), the J gene TRBJ1-2, with 7 bases identical to TRBD1. Trimming cost V 4 bases and J 8 bases; bases outside gene matches: 13. This CDR3 spans 15 amino acids. Germline CDR1 LGHDT, CDR2 YNNKEL (reference sequence). The CDR3 spells CASSPGQALGGGYTF. CDR3 sequence (DNA): TGTGCCAGCAGCCCAGGACAGGCGCTGGGAGGAGGCTACACCTTC.

The chain combines TRBV5-1 with TRBJ1-4; weak D call: TRBD1 (5 bases). The CDR3 has 14 residues. CDR1 SGHRS and CDR2 YFSETQ come from the germline V gene. V was trimmed by 1 base and J by 8 bases, leaving 12 bases between them. The CDR3, as DNA: TGCGCCAGCAGCTTGATAGGGGTGGCAGAAAAACTGTTTTTT. Protein: CASSLIGVAEKLFF.

The chain joins TRBV24-1 to TRBJ2-2; TRBD1 aligns across 8 bases. The V gene's germline CDR1 is KGHDR and CDR2 SFDVKD. With V trimmed by 4 bases and J by 7 bases, 10 bases remained unmatched. There are 16 residues in the CDR3. In DNA, the CDR3 is TGTGCCACCAGTGACGCCCCGGACAGGGTGGACGGGGAGCTGTTTTTT. Translated, it gives CATSDAPDRVDGELFF.

This sequence joins TRBV7-9 and TRBJ1-1; maybe TRBD1 (6 bases). V was pared by 4 bases and J by 6 bases, with 15 bases between. Germline V gives CDR1 SEHNR, CDR2 FQNEAQ (reference sequence). The CDR3 loop spans 14 amino acids. CDR3 sequence: CASSSEGGYPEAFF. As DNA, the CDR3 is TGTGCCAGCAGCTCAGAAGGGGGTTACCCTGAAGCTTTCTTT.

This sequence joins TRBV2 and TRBJ2-1, with D perhaps TRBD2 (5 bases). The germline V and J ends were trimmed by 9 bases and 9 bases, with 24 bases remaining between them. In germline, CDR1 is SNHLY, CDR2 FYNNEI. This CDR3 region has 15 residues. The CDR3 region is CARSPEGFYSREQFF. The CDR3 bases are TGTGCCAGGAGTCCAGAGGGTTTCTATTCCCGTGAGCAGTTCTTC.

The genes are TRBV27 and TRBJ1-4; tentative D call: TRBD1 (6 bases). The germline V gene has CDR1 MNHEY and CDR2 SMNVEV (reference sequence). V gave up 3 bases and J gave up 7 bases, with 24 bases separating them. The CDR3 spans 18 residues. CDR3 sequence (DNA): TGTGCCAGCAGTTTTGGGACACCATCAGTCGGGTCGGTTGAAAAACTGTTTTTT. Translated: CASSFGTPSVGSVEKLFF.

This chain uses TRBV9 with TRBJ2-3; 8 bases are shared with TRBD2. Germline V CDR1 and CDR2: SGDLS, YYNGEE. The CDR3 has 15 amino acids. Germline trimming cut 0 bases from V and 4 bases from J; bases unmatched to any gene: 4. The CDR3 DNA reads as TGTGCCAGCAGCGTAGACGGGGGGGCCTCAGATACGCAGTATTTT. Its translation is CASSVDGGASDTQYF.

This chain uses TRBV6-6 with TRBJ1-6, with 7 bases aligning to TRBD1. V trimming: 6 bases; J trimming: 2 bases; junction bases outside the gene matches: 7. In germline, CDR1 is MNHNY, CDR2 SVGAGI (reference sequence). The CDR3 has 16 residues. CDR3 sequence: CASRPTTGPYNSPLHF. CDR3 nucleotides: TGTGCCAGCAGACCAACGACAGGGCCCTATAATTCACCCCTCCACTTT.

The chain carries TRBV6-5 and TRBJ1-4; TRBD1 matches 7 bases. CDR3 length: 15 residues. CDR1 is MNHEY and CDR2 is SVGAGI in the germline V gene. After removal of 6 bases from V and 0 bases from J, the junction contained 4 bases not matched to a gene. CDR3 sequence reads: CASRGGTATNEKLFF. CDR3 sequence (DNA): TGTGCCAGCAGGGGCGGGACAGCAACTAATGAAAAACTGTTTTTT.

This sequence joins TRBV10-3 and TRBJ1-1, with 7 bases fitting TRBD1. The CDR3 covers 12 residues. Germline CDR1 and CDR2: ENHRY and SYGVKD. The J segment lost 3 bases and the V segment lost 11 bases, leaving 6 bases of the junction unmatched. In DNA, the CDR3 is TGTGCCGCGACCAGGGGGGACACTGAAGCTTTCTTT. This codes for CAATRGDTEAFF.

The V and J genes are TRBV5-1 and TRBJ2-3, with D possibly matching TRBD2 (5 bases). The CDR3 contains 14 residues. V was shortened by 2 bases and J by 4 bases, with 11 bases between the two germline ends. Germline V gives CDR1 SGHRS, CDR2 YFSETQ. The CDR3 DNA reads as TGCGCCAGCAGCTTCGATACCGGGGCAGATACGCAGTATTTT. Translated, it gives CASSFDTGADTQYF.

The chain's CDR3 is CASSLGAGVDEQYF. Written as DNA, the CDR3 is TGTGCCAGCAGCTTAGGGGCGGGGGTGGACGAGCAGTACTTC. The chain recombines TRBV11-3 with TRBJ2-7; TRBD2 aligns across 7 bases. Germline CDR1 SGHNT, CDR2 YENEEA. CDR3 length: 14 residues. The J segment lost 5 bases and the V segment lost 1 base, leaving 5 bases of the junction unmatched. The complete variable domain, with remaining parts taken from reference TRBV11-3 and TRBJ2-7, reads EAGVVQSPRYKIIEKKQPVAFWCNPISGHNTLYWYLQNLGQGPELLIRYENEEAVDDSQLPKDRFSAERLKGVDSTLKIQPAELGDSAVYLCASSLGAGVDEQYFGPGTRLTVT.

This clone was counted once. J is TRBJ1-5 and V is TRBV27; D is possibly TRBD1 (6 bases). Trimming shortened V by 2 bases and J by 6 bases, and 14 bases separated the two germline ends. CDR1 MNHEY and CDR2 SMNVEV come from the germline V gene (reference sequence). The CDR3 is 15 amino acids. The CDR3 region is CASSLVGGGSQPQHF. CDR3 DNA: TGTGCCAGCAGTTTAGTGGGGGGCGGGAGTCAGCCCCAGCATTTT.

V usage is TRBV29-1 and J usage is TRBJ2-1, with 9 bases that match TRBD1. Trimming took 3 bases from V and 7 from J; bases not matched to a gene: 10. The germline V gene encodes CDR1 SQVTM and CDR2 ANQGSEA. This CDR3 has 15 residues. The CDR3, as DNA: TGCAGCGTTGAGCACAGGGGGCCTGGTCCGAATGAGCAGTTCTTC. Its protein product is CSVEHRGPGPNEQFF.

V usage is TRBV6-4 and J usage is TRBJ2-3; possibly TRBD2 for D (7 bases). V lost 3 bases to trimming and J lost 1 base, with 11 bases between them. Germline CDR1 MRHNA, CDR2 SNTAGT. CDR3 length: 15 amino acids. Written as DNA, the CDR3 is TGTGCCAGCAGTGAGGGGGGGCGGCGCACAGATACGCAGTATTTT. Translation: CASSEGGRRTDTQYF.

The chain employs TRBV7-6 and TRBJ1-6; TRBD1 might be the D (5 bases). Germline V lookup: CDR1 SGHVS, CDR2 FNYEAQ. V dropped 8 bases and J dropped 10 bases, with 12 bases sitting between them. CDR3 length: 12 amino acids. The DNA of the CDR3 is TGTGCCAGCGGAGGGGCTGGATCACCCCTCCACTTT. Residues: CASGGAGSPLHF.

The gene calls are TRBV10-3 and TRBJ1-2; no definite D call. CDR3 length: 15 amino acids. V was trimmed by 3 bases and J by 0 bases, leaving 11 bases between them. Germline CDR1 reads ENHRY; CDR2 reads SYGVKD. CDR3 bases: TGTGCCATCAGTGACGAGGCACGATCTAACTATGGCTACACCTTC. Translated, it gives CAISDEARSNYGYTF.

The rearrangement links TRBV11-2 to TRBJ1-2; the match to TRBD1 covers 10 bases. The germline V gene has CDR1 SGHAT and CDR2 FQNNGV. The length of the CDR3 is 16 residues. J lost 4 bases, V lost 2 bases, and 7 bases had no gene match. The CDR3 bases are TGTGCCAGCAGCTTATCGACAGGGGGCGATAGCTATGGCTACACCTTC. It encodes CASSLSTGGDSYGYTF.

The rearrangement joins TRBV12-3 or TRBV12-4 to TRBJ2-4, with TRBD2 identical over 12 bases. J was trimmed by 15 bases and V by 6 bases; bases with no gene match: 9. The CDR3 sequence is 13 residues long. In DNA form, the CDR3 reads TGTGCCAGCAGGGAGACTAGCGGGGGACCTGGGTACTTC. As protein: CASRETSGGPGYF.

The chain uses TRBV6-6 and TRBJ1-2; no clear D. Germline V CDR1 and CDR2: MNHNY, SVGAGI (reference sequence). The germline V and J ends were trimmed by 5 bases and 8 bases, with 15 bases remaining between them. This CDR3 has 13 residues. The CDR3 region has the DNA TGTGCCAGCAGTCAGGCGGGGATCGGGGGCTACACCTTC. Protein product: CASSQAGIGGYTF.

By share of the sample, this clone is medium-sized. The V gene is TRBV14, the J gene TRBJ1-2; possible D gene TRBD1, 6 bases. This CDR3 has 13 residues. Germline V CDR1 and CDR2: SGHDN, FVKESK. The V end lost 3 bases, the J end lost 4 bases, and 9 bases lay between the germline ends. The CDR3 reads CASSQDSSYGYTF. The CDR3 nucleotides are TGTGCCAGCAGCCAGGACAGCAGCTATGGCTACACCTTC.

This clone was detected once. The chain has TRBV18 and TRBJ1-1, with D perhaps TRBD1 (5 bases). The V gene's germline CDR1 is KGHSH and CDR2 LQKENI. The CDR3 consists of 17 residues. V was shortened by 0 bases and J by 6 bases, with 20 bases between the two germline ends. Here the CDR3 DNA reads TGTGCCAGCTCACCACCGGGGGGAGTATCTTTGATCCCTGAAGCTTTCTTT. Translation: CASSPPGGVSLIPEAFF.

The rearrangement joins TRBV2 to TRBJ2-3; D unclear. The V end was cut by 2 bases, the J end by 0 bases, with 6 bases between. CDR3 length: 14 residues. The V gene's germline CDR1 is SNHLY and CDR2 FYNNEI. As DNA, the CDR3 is TGTGCCAGCAGTGAAATGGGCAGCACAGATACGCAGTATTTT. Translating gives CASSEMGSTDTQYF. Filled out from reference TRBV2 and TRBJ2-3, the complete variable domain reads EPEVTQTPSHQVTQMGQEVILRCVPISNHLYFYWYRQILGQKVEFLVSFYNNEISEKSEIFDDQFSVERPDGSNFTLKIRSTKLEDSAMYFCASSEMGSTDTQYFGPGTRLTVL.

The rearrangement links TRBV5-1 to TRBJ1-2; TRBD1 might be the D (5 bases). This CDR3 is built from 15 residues. V was shortened by 4 bases and J by 8 bases, with 21 bases between the two germline ends. Germline V gene lookup returns CDR1 SGHRS and CDR2 YFSETQ. CDR3 in amino acids: CASSPGGVQGGGYTF. The CDR3 DNA follows: TGCGCCAGCAGCCCTGGGGGGGTTCAGGGTGGAGGCTACACCTTC.

In nucleotides, the CDR3 is TGTGCCAGCAGTGAAATGACACCTATTTATGGCTACACCTTC. Its translation is CASSEMTPIYGYTF. This chain joins TRBV6-1 and TRBJ1-2; D is ambiguous. This CDR3 comprises 14 residues. Trimming shortened V by 2 bases and J by 5 bases, and 12 bases separated the two germline ends. Germline V gene data show CDR1 as MNHNS and CDR2 as SASEGT.

V usage is TRBV5-8 and J usage is TRBJ1-5; D possibly corresponds to TRBD1 (6 bases). Trimming pared 4 bases from V and 1 base from J, leaving 12 bases between. The CDR3 spans 15 residues. From germline, CDR1 is SGHTS and CDR2 YDEGEE. DNA for the CDR3: TGTGCCAGCAGCGCAGGGACAAACAGCAATCAGCCCCAGCATTTT. This encodes CASSAGTNSNQPQHF.

The rearrangement links TRBV6-6 to TRBJ2-7; TRBD1 agrees at 11 bases. Germline CDR1 and CDR2: MNHNY and SVGAGI (reference sequence). Trimming at V came to 0 bases and at J to 5 bases, leaving 3 bases not matched to a gene. The CDR3 length is 15 residues. CDR3 bases: TGTGCCAGCAGTTACTCGAGGACAGGGGGCCACGAGCAGTACTTC. Its protein product is CASSYSRTGGHEQYF.

V and J are TRBV4-3 and TRBJ2-2; D remains ambiguous. The CDR3 runs to 13 residues. Germline V gene data show CDR1 as LGHNA and CDR2 as YSLEER. Trimming pared 0 bases from V and 9 bases from J, leaving 8 bases between. This CDR3 reads CASSQESGRELFF. The DNA for the CDR3 is TGCGCCAGCAGCCAAGAGTCAGGAAGGGAGCTGTTTTTT.

This clone was observed a few times. CDR3 residues: CASSPWTGARSGNTIYF. Here the CDR3 DNA reads TGTGCCAGCAGCCCCTGGACAGGGGCCCGCTCTGGAAACACCATATATTTT. The gene calls are TRBV7-9 and TRBJ1-3, with 9 bases identical to TRBD1. Germline V CDR1 and CDR2: SEHNR, FQNEAQ (reference sequence). There are 17 residues in the CDR3. V shed 5 bases and J 0 bases; nucleotides not matched to a gene: 8.

The rearrangement joins TRBV19 to TRBJ1-1; 12 bases line up with TRBD1. The V gene's germline CDR1 is LNHDA and CDR2 SQIVND (reference sequence). The ends lost 7 bases at V and 4 bases at J; junction bases unmatched: 13. The CDR3 consists of 17 residues. The CDR3 loop reads CASMGPGTGGQGTEAFF. The CDR3 DNA sequence: TGTGCCAGTATGGGGCCCGGGACAGGGGGCCAGGGCACTGAAGCTTTCTTT. The full variable domain, rest sourced from reference TRBV19 and TRBJ1-1, is DGGITQSPKYLFRKEGQNVTLSCEQNLNHDAMYWYRQDPGQGLRLIYYSQIVNDFQKGDIAEGYSVSREKKESFPLTVTSAQKNPTAFYLCASMGPGTGGQGTEAFFGQGTRLTVV.